This T cell receptor beta chain comes out of a study of blood T cell repertoires in COVID-19. As for the study in general: Collection of acute and convalescent COVID-19 samples took place in the United States, Italy and Spain. The analysed material was cDNA or gDNA that came from T cells, B-cell-depleted T cells, or PBMCs.

In the study's own analysis: Researchers report that nucleated cell counts were estimated from reference gene primer amplification. The data were produced by immunoSEQ multiplex PCR, yet TCRdb's version contains in-frame clones alone and is incomplete. The DNA was the basis for D and trimming; V, J and clone size are from that table. The data show fewer than 200,000 clones, around two thirds seen once. The CDR3 has 18 residues. Germline V lookup: CDR1 SGHAT, CDR2 FQNNGV. J lost 6 bases, V lost 1 base, and 8 bases had no gene match. This clone occurred a few times. The sequence was obtained from a woman aged 80 or over with acute or convalescent COVID-19. The chain carries TRBV11-2 and TRBJ2-3; 15 bases fit TRBD2. The sequencing input was peripheral blood. The CDR3 nucleotides read TGTGCCAGCAGCTTAGCCGCCCAGGGACTAGCGGGAGGCGATACGCAGTATTTT. Its translation: CASSLAAQGLAGGDTQYF.